These T cell receptor beta chains were read from a single sample in a study of T cells after yellow fever vaccination. One entry per CDR3 protein, called by TCRdb with MiXCR from the 5' RACE reads. Seen here are around 260,000 distinct CDR3 sequences, about 5.2% observed once, and the top ten hold roughly 3.4%. The sequencing used CD4+ T cells sorted from PBMCs, collected on the day of the yellow fever booster vaccination. The receptors were sampled from a man between 18 and 35 years old who received the YFV17D yellow fever vaccine. Both conserved end residues are part of each CDR3. A D gene is named only where the DNA matches it firmly. Not every row has a clone size; where given, it reads once, few, many or a size class.

abundance	d_gene	v_gene	j_gene	CDR3aa	CDR3nt
few	TRBD2	TRBV7-6	TRBJ2-5	CASSLEAGGINQETQYF	TGTGCCAGCAGCTTAGAAGCGGGGGGGATTAACCAAGAGACCCAGTACTTC
-	-	TRBV12-2	TRBJ1-5	CASRSRAGKVSMSNQPQHF	TGTGCAAGTCGCTCACGAGCCGGGAAAGTTTCAATGAGCAATCAGCCCCAGCATTTT
few	-	TRBV6-5	TRBJ1-4	CASSVLGPPGVFNEKLFF	TGTGCCAGCAGTGTCTTGGGACCGCCTGGGGTTTTTAATGAAAAACTGTTTTTT
-	-	TRBV4-1	TRBJ1-6	CASSRVNSPLHF	TGCGCCAGCAGCCGGGTTAATTCACCCCTCCACTTT
few	-	TRBV29-1	TRBJ1-2	CSVEVWAGRWGYTF	TGCAGCGTTGAAGTGTGGGCCGGGCGTTGGGGCTACACCTTC
many	-	TRBV7-8	TRBJ2-4	CASSPKKGFVSKNIQYF	TGTGCCAGCAGCCCGAAAAAGGGGTTCGTTTCCAAAAACATTCAGTACTTC
few	TRBD2	TRBV4-1	TRBJ2-1	CASSQEFAGGYNEQFF	TGCGCCAGCAGCCAAGAGTTCGCGGGGGGCTACAATGAGCAGTTCTTC
many	TRBD1	TRBV27	TRBJ1-2	CASSTQTGGFFYGYTF	TGTGCCAGCAGTACACAAACAGGGGGTTTTTTCTATGGCTACACCTTC
many	TRBD1	TRBV18	TRBJ2-5	CASSPLGSGQGQETQYF	TGTGCCAGCTCACCACTCGGGTCGGGACAGGGCCAAGAGACCCAGTACTTC
many	-	TRBV12-3/TRBV12-4	TRBJ2-5	CASSFNRGETQYF	TGTGCCAGCAGTTTTAACAGAGGGGAGACCCAGTACTTC
-	-	TRBV7-9	TRBJ1-2	CASSHPMGGLYGYTF	TGTGCCAGCAGCCACCCCATGGGAGGCCTCTATGGCTACACCTTC
few	-	TRBV12-3/TRBV12-4	TRBJ1-2	CASSYLSGDYTF	TGTGCCAGCAGTTACCTCTCGGGTGACTACACCTTC
-	-	TRBV9	TRBJ2-3	CASSSYWGSTDTQYF	TGTGCCAGCAGCTCTTATTGGGGGAGCACAGATACGCAGTATTTT
-	-	TRBV9	TRBJ2-5	CASSVDGGRGETQYF	TGTGCCAGCAGCGTAGATGGGGGGCGCGGAGAGACCCAGTACTTC
few	-	TRBV20-1	TRBJ2-3	CSASSRPQYF	TGCAGTGCTAGTAGCCGACCGCAGTATTTT
many	-	TRBV24-1	TRBJ2-2	CATSDLGGDTGELFF	TGTGCCACCAGTGATTTGGGGGGAGACACCGGGGAGCTGTTTTTT
many	-	TRBV4-3	TRBJ1-5	CASSQHVGVNQPQHF	TGCGCCAGCAGCCAACATGTGGGGGTCAATCAGCCCCAGCATTTT
few	-	TRBV7-9	TRBJ1-1	CASSLGGLAGANTEAFF	TGTGCCAGCAGCTTAGGAGGGTTAGCTGGGGCCAACACTGAAGCTTTCTTT
many	TRBD2	TRBV4-2	TRBJ2-5	CASSQVGSGRGAYQETQYF	TGTGCCAGCAGCCAAGTTGGTTCGGGGCGGGGGGCCTACCAAGAGACCCAGTACTTC
few	-	TRBV7-9	TRBJ1-5	CASSAQSGNQPQHF	TGTGCCAGCAGCGCCCAAAGTGGCAATCAGCCCCAGCATTTT
many	-	TRBV10-3	TRBJ2-3	CAISRDSTDTQYF	TGTGCCATCAGCCGGGACAGCACAGATACGCAGTATTTT
many	-	TRBV18	TRBJ2-4	CASSPPSRVSDIQYF	TGTGCCAGCTCACCACCGTCCCGCGTTTCAGACATTCAGTACTTC
many	-	TRBV5-1	TRBJ1-1	CASSLVGGDYTEAFF	TGCGCCAGCAGCTTGGTTGGGGGCGATTACACTGAAGCTTTCTTT
few	TRBD2	TRBV3-1	TRBJ2-5	CASSQNLAGSGAQYF	TGTGCCAGCAGCCAAAACTTAGCGGGGTCCGGGGCCCAGTACTTC
many	TRBD1	TRBV12-3/TRBV12-4	TRBJ1-1	CASSLTGADEAFF	TGTGCCAGCAGTTTAACAGGGGCTGATGAAGCTTTCTTT
few	-	TRBV11-2	TRBJ1-6	CASSFENSPLHF	TGTGCCAGCAGCTTCGAGAATTCACCCCTCCACTTT
few	TRBD1	TRBV2	TRBJ1-5	CASRARDRMLNQPQHF	TGTGCCAGCAGGGCGCGGGACAGGATGCTCAATCAGCCCCAGCATTTT
many	TRBD2	TRBV4-2	TRBJ2-3	CASSQEQGRGGTDTQYF	TGTGCCAGCAGCCAAGAGCAGGGGCGGGGGGGCACAGATACGCAGTATTTT
-	TRBD2	TRBV4-2	TRBJ2-3	CASSDPGLAGGQVDTQYF	TGTGCCAGCAGCGATCCGGGACTAGCGGGGGGGCAAGTAGATACGCAGTATTTT
many	-	TRBV6-2/TRBV6-3	TRBJ2-7	CASSSQVGYEQYF	TGTGCCAGCAGCTCCCAGGTTGGCTACGAGCAGTACTTC
-	-	TRBV4-3	TRBJ1-1	CASSQEVGSTEAFF	TGCGCCAGCAGCCAAGAAGTGGGGAGCACTGAAGCTTTCTTT
few	-	TRBV4-2	TRBJ1-6	CASSQVWARDSPLHF	TGTGCCAGCAGCCAAGTGTGGGCCAGGGATTCACCCCTCCACTTT
-	-	TRBV28	TRBJ1-4	CAAGRPATNEKLFF	TGTGCCGCGGGACGACCCGCAACTAATGAAAAACTGTTTTTT
many	-	TRBV5-5	TRBJ1-3	CASSTSRGSGNTIYF	TGTGCCAGCAGCACGAGCAGGGGCTCTGGAAACACCATATATTTT
-	-	TRBV24-1	TRBJ1-5	CATSDLSWQPQHF	TGTGCCACCAGTGATTTGTCTTGGCAGCCCCAGCATTTT
many	-	TRBV4-2	TRBJ2-3	CASSQPADTQYF	TGTGCCAGCAGCCAACCCGCGGATACGCAGTATTTT
-	-	TRBV9	TRBJ2-7	CASSVGLGTSYEQYF	TGTGCCAGCAGCGTAGGGCTGGGAACCTCCTACGAGCAGTACTTC